This is a list of T cell receptor beta chains from one sample in a study of post-analysis software for immune sequencing data. TCRdb re-called the PCR reads with MiXCR, one entry per CDR3 protein. This sample has some 500,000 distinct CDR3 sequences, with around 40% found just once. The specimen sequenced was blood. These receptors originate from a girl aged 5-17 years with multiple sclerosis. Both conserved end residues are part of each CDR3. The D gene is left open where the match is weak. Clone sizes are given selectively: once, few, many, or a class where the clone is expanded.

>NA|TRBD2|17|TRBV24-1|TRBJ2-7
CATSDGEGSGPSYEQYF
TGTGCCACCAGTGACGGGGAGGGAAGCGGGCCCTCCTACGAGCAGTACTTC
>few|NA|13|TRBV24-1|TRBJ2-5
CATSEVTGVEQYF
TGTGCCACCAGTGAGGTCACAGGAGTGGAGCAGTACTTC
>NA|NA|12|TRBV7-2|TRBJ1-6
CASSFYNSPLHF
TGTGCCAGCAGCTTTTATAATTCACCCCTCCACTTT
>few|NA|13|TRBV27|TRBJ2-1
CASSFRTYNEQFF
TGTGCCAGCAGTTTTAGGACTTACAATGAGCAGTTCTTC
>NA|NA|15|TRBV12-3/TRBV12-4|TRBJ2-1
CASSFRLPRANEQFF
TGTGCCAGCAGTTTTCGACTACCGAGGGCGAATGAGCAGTTCTTC
>NA|NA|15|TRBV29-1|TRBJ1-2
CSVPENILNDYGYTF
TGCAGCGTTCCCGAAAACATCCTGAATGACTATGGCTACACCTTC
>NA|NA|14|TRBV12-3/TRBV12-4|TRBJ1-1
CASSFQGARTEAFF
TGTGCCAGCAGTTTTCAGGGAGCAAGAACTGAAGCTTTCTTT
>NA|TRBD2|17|TRBV7-3|TRBJ2-3
CASSLTSGSPSTDTQYF
TGTGCCAGCAGCTTAACAAGCGGGAGTCCTTCCACAGATACGCAGTATTTT
>NA|NA|15|TRBV12-3/TRBV12-4|TRBJ2-1
CTSSLKTWEFLEQFF
TGTACCAGCAGTTTAAAGACTTGGGAATTTCTTGAGCAGTTCTTC
>NA|NA|17|TRBV20-1|TRBJ1-5
CSARDLLGQNDNQPQHF
TGCAGTGCTAGAGACCTTCTCGGCCAGAATGATAATCAGCCCCAGCATTTT
>NA|NA|12|TRBV10-3|TRBJ2-1
CAISGGGNEQFF
TGTGCCATCAGTGGAGGGGGGAATGAGCAGTTCTTC
>NA|TRBD1|16|TRBV4-1|TRBJ2-7
CASSHPGQGVPYEQYF
TGCGCCAGCAGCCACCCGGGACAGGGTGTTCCCTACGAGCAGTACTTC
>NA|TRBD2|16|TRBV28|TRBJ2-1
CASSLVGLAGAGEQFF
TGTGCCAGCAGTTTAGTGGGACTAGCGGGAGCGGGTGAGCAGTTCTTC
>NA|TRBD1|15|TRBV20-1|TRBJ1-1
CSARPPTGANTEAFF
TGCAGTGCTAGACCTCCTACAGGGGCCAACACTGAAGCTTTCTTT
>few|TRBD1|15|TRBV29-1|TRBJ2-7
CSVDASGQGSYEQYF
TGCAGCGTTGATGCCTCAGGACAGGGATCCTACGAGCAGTACTTC
>NA|TRBD2|16|TRBV29-1|TRBJ2-1
CSLGVVWREIYNEQFF
TGCAGCCTGGGGGTCGTATGGCGGGAGATCTACAATGAGCAGTTCTTC
>NA|TRBD1|14|TRBV5-1|TRBJ2-7
CASSWGDRGSEQYF
TGCGCCAGCAGCTGGGGGGACAGGGGATCCGAGCAGTACTTC
>NA|TRBD1|15|TRBV7-9|TRBJ1-5
CASSSGQGEDQPQHF
TGTGCCAGCAGCTCAGGACAGGGCGAGGATCAGCCCCAGCATTTT